The clone carrying this T cell receptor (beta chain) was seen repeatedly, ten times or more. Its antigen is currently unknown. The record originates from a study of T cells in Graves' hyperthyroidism and ophthalmopathy. Study-level points and caveats: Blood also showed most of the thyroid clonotypes that were expanded above 0.001.

TCR beta CDR3 region amplification was performed from RNA transcripts. RT-PCR in the first round (using the HTBI primer set) targeted the TCR CDR3. TCRdb reprocessed the multiplex PCR reads with MiXCR, giving one entry per CDR3 protein. The data contain around 560,000 distinct CDR3 sequences, approximately 15% of them seen just once; the ten biggest clones take up around a sixth. The definition of stable Graves' hyperthyroidism was no ophthalmopathy progression within 18 months. On the basis of clinical symptoms, serum thyroxine and TRAb, thyroid ultrasound and orbital computed tomography, diagnoses were made. Germline assignment: CDR1 KGHSH and CDR2 LQKENI. The V end was cut by 3 bases, the J end by 5 bases, with 14 bases between. The CDR3 has 14 amino acids.

This clonotype was obtained from a young woman with Graves' hyperthyroidism. The sample consisted of blood. J is TRBJ2-7 and V is TRBV18, with D maybe TRBD1 (5 bases). The CDR3 DNA reads TGTGCCAGCTCACCGTTGGGGCAGGACAACGAGCAGTACTTC. This sequence encodes CASSPLGQDNEQYF.